This record concerns one T cell receptor (beta chain) sequence. Its target antigen remains unknown. Base qualities are not provided; no much larger clone lies one nucleotide away. The immunoSEQ Assay, a bias-controlled multiplex PCR, was used to amplify TCRbeta CDR3 regions from genomic DNA. In the source study's methods: The number of nucleated cells in each sample was estimated by amplification of reference gene primers within the assay. Sequence reads were collapsed and filtered to measure the absolute abundance of every unique TCRbeta CDR3 rearrangement. For each sample, productive Simpson clonality was calculated as the square root of Simpson's diversity index over productive rearrangements. TCRdb's version of the immuneACCESS table is confined to in-frame rearrangements and falls short of the full clone set. An unresolved V gene accounts for under half of the shortfall where checked; the remainder is of unknown origin. V, J and clone size derive from that table, while D and trimming were established from the DNA sequence. The sample has 170,000 or so clones on record, under 85% of them singletons. Around 7.3% of the sample lies in the top ten.

These data belong to a study of blood T cell repertoires in COVID-19 (dated by TCRdb to the early 2020s). For the study in its entirety: Samples from collaborators originated in the United States, Italy and Spain and spanned both the acute and convalescent phases of COVID-19. A de-identified subject ID, COVID-19 status, age in years and sex were almost always included in the sample metadata. The repertoires were released in a freely available public database intended as a resource for research on the immune response to SARS-CoV-2. Deeply sampled blood TCRbeta repertoires from subjects exposed to, actively infected with, or recovered from COVID-19 were included in the dataset. Samples were obtained from the ongoing ImmuneRACE study (first 160 participants) and from 1,000 to 1,500 subjects provided by 6 global collaborators. Where HLA class I and class II types were available, the types were taken from metadata supplied by the sample provider, not from assay-based typing. The material from the prospective study consisted of cDNA or gDNA derived from T cells, B-cell-depleted T cells, or PBMCs. General findings and caveats noted by the study authors: Clinical and demographic metadata were provided uncurated, with the amount varying by source and participant.

One collaborating source in Seattle enrolled patients during active infection and followed them longitudinally through the course of disease. The collaborating institutions used their own protocols to collect whole blood in K2EDTA tubes. Collaborator samples were shipped for TCRbeta analysis as frozen whole blood, isolated PBMCs, or DNA extracted from either sample type. From the germline V gene (reference sequence), CDR1 is LNHDA and CDR2 is SQIVND. The CDR3 goes from the cysteine to the phenylalanine over 17 residues. Of the read, only the CDR3 DNA is kept; its 51 bases are in frame from base 1. V trim: 4 bases; J trim: 9 bases; unmatched bases: 10.

Sequenced sample: peripheral blood. The sequence is built from TRBV19 and TRBJ2-1; the junction holds 15 bases that match TRBD2. This receptor was taken from a woman in her 70s with COVID-19, enrolled during active disease. The CDR3 region reads CASSTGLAGGPFPEQFF. The DNA sequence follows: TGTGCCAGTAGTACCGGACTAGCGGGAGGGCCGTTCCCTGAGCAGTTCTTC.